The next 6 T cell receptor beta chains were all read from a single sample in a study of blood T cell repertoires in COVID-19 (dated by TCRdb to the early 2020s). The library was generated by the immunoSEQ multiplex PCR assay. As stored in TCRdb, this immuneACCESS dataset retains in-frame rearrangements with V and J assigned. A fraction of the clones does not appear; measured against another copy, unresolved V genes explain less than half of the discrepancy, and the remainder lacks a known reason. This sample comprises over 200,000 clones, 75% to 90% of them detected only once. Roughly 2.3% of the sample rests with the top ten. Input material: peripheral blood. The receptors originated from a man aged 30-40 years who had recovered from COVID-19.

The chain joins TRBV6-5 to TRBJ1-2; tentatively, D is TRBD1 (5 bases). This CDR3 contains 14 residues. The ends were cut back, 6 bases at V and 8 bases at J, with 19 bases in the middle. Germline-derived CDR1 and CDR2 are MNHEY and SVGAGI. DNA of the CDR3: TGTGCCAGCAGCCGCAGGGTTGTGGGTTTCGGCTACACCTTC. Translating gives CASSRRVVGFGYTF.

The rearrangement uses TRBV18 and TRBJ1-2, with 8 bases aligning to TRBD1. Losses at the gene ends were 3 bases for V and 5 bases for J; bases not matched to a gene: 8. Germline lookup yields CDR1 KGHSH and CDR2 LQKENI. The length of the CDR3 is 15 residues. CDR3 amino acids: CASSPQQGERYGYTF. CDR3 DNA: TGTGCCAGCTCACCTCAACAGGGGGAGAGGTATGGCTACACCTTC.

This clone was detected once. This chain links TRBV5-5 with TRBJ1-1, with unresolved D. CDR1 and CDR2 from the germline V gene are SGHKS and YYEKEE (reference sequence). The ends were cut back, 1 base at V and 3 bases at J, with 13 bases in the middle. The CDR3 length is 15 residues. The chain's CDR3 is CASSLRPVRDTEAFF. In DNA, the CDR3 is TGTGCCAGCAGCTTGCGTCCGGTGAGGGACACTGAAGCTTTCTTT. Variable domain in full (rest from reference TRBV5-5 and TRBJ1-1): DAGVTQSPTHLIKTRGQQVTLRCSPISGHKSVSWYQQVLGQGPQFIFQYYEKEERGRGNFPDRFSARQFPNYSSELNVNALLLGDSALYLCASSLRPVRDTEAFFGQGTRLTVV.

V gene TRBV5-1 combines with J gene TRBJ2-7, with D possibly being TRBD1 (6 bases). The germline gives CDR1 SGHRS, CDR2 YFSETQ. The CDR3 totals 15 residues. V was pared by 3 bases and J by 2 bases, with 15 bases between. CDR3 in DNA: TGCGCCAGCAGCTCCCTCCCTGGGACAACCTACGAGCAGTACTTC. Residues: CASSSLPGTTYEQYF.

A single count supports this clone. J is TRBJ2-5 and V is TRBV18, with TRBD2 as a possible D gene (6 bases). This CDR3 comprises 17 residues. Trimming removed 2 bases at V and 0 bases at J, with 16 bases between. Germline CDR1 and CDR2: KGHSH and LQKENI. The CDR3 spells CASSPEGLAKYQETQYF. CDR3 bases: TGTGCCAGCTCACCAGAGGGGCTAGCGAAGTACCAAGAGACCCAGTACTTC. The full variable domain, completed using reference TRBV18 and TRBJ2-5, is NAGVMQNPRHLVRRRGQEARLRCSPMKGHSHVYWYRQLPEEGLKFMVYLQKENIIDESGMPKERFSAEFPKEGPSILRIQQVVRGDSAAYFCASSPEGLAKYQETQYFGPGTRLLVL.

CDR3 residues: CASSPLGHSLGEQYF. The DNA for the CDR3 is TGCGCCAGCAGCCCCCTAGGACACTCCCTGGGGGAGCAGTACTTC. This chain uses TRBV5-1 with TRBJ2-7; tentatively, D is TRBD1 (5 bases). Germline CDR1 SGHRS, CDR2 YFSETQ. The CDR3 is 15 amino acids. Trimming removed 4 bases at V and 7 bases at J, with 21 bases between.